Listed below are T cell receptor beta chains from one sample, sequenced in a study of T cell repertoires in cytomegalovirus infection. TCRdb independently ran MiXCR on the reads; one entry per CDR3 protein. The sample lists approximately 700,000 distinct CDR3 sequences, 35% to 45% seen once, with around 2.8% in the top ten. Input material: PBMCs. These receptors came from a human donor in good health (CMV status not recorded). Some clones in this sample may be carry-over from other donors' samples. Each CDR3 is given with its conserved first and last residue. D genes are given only for firm matches. The size entry is marked missing in some rows and otherwise reads once, few, many or a size class.

clone_size	j_call	v_call	d_call	cdr3_nt	cdr3_aa
.	TRBJ2-5	TRBV20-1	.	TGCAGTGCTAGCCCACAGCAAGAGACCCAGTACTTC	CSASPQQETQYF
.	TRBJ2-1	TRBV10-3	.	TGTGCCATCAGTGAGGGGACATTCTCCTACAATGAGCAGTTCTTC	CAISEGTFSYNEQFF
.	TRBJ1-5	TRBV6-1	.	TGTGCCAGCAGTGAAGTATACCGGGGGGGGAATCAGCCCCAGCATTTT	CASSEVYRGGNQPQHF
.	TRBJ2-3	TRBV11-1	.	TGTGCCAGCAGCCTCTCCAGGCCTAGAGCAGATACGCAGTATTTT	CASSLSRPRADTQYF
many	TRBJ2-3	TRBV2	.	TGTGCCAGCCTTAGCACAGATACGCAGTATTTT	CASLSTDTQYF
few	TRBJ2-3	TRBV11-2	TRBD1	TGTGCCAGCGGACAGGGGGATACGCAGTATTTT	CASGQGDTQYF
.	TRBJ1-2	TRBV28	.	TGTGCCAGCAGTTCGCCTATTACAGGGAGTACTAACTATGGCTACACCTTC	CASSSPITGSTNYGYTF
.	TRBJ2-7	TRBV6-1	.	TGTGCCAGCAGTGAAGCCCTGCACGCTGGCAGGTCCTACGAGCAGTACTTC	CASSEALHAGRSYEQYF
.	TRBJ2-7	TRBV5-1	TRBD2	TGCGCCAGCAGCGCGGGTTTATTACTAGCGAATCCCTACGAGCAGTACTTC	CASSAGLLLANPYEQYF
.	TRBJ2-7	TRBV2	.	TGTGCCAGCATTTCCAGGGGTTCTGGCGAGCAGTACTTC	CASISRGSGEQYF
.	TRBJ1-6	TRBV7-8	.	TGTGCCAGCAGCTCTATGGACAGTGCCTATAATTCACCCCTCCACTTT	CASSSMDSAYNSPLHF
few	TRBJ1-1	TRBV7-8	TRBD1	TGTGCCAGCAGCCCCCGGGACAGGGGGAACGAAGCTTTCTTT	CASSPRDRGNEAFF